This T cell receptor beta chain derives from a study of T cell responses to AZD1222 COVID-19 vaccine (dated by TCRdb to the early 2020s). In the study overall: AZD1222 recipients with second doses at about 4 weeks or about 12 weeks were pooled, because spike-specific TCR depth and breadth did not differ between schedules. A total of 230 or so trial participants underwent TCR sequencing, of whom 200 to 220 received two doses of AZD1222 and roughly 25 received two doses of the MenACWY control vaccine. Trial participants were enrolled by age into subgroups of 18-55, 56-69 and 70-plus years, and roughly 160, 29 and 62 TCR-sequenced participants, respectively, were included in these subgroups.

Inclusive of the bounding cysteine and phenylalanine, the CDR3 is 15 residues long. Only the CDR3 part of the read is kept: 45 bases, read in frame from the first base. CDR1 SGHKS and CDR2 YYEKEE were looked up in the germline V gene (reference sequence). Cut back by 2 bases and 1 base, the V and J ends lie 12 bases apart. The CDR3 regions of human TCRbeta chains were analyzed by immunosequencing. As for how the authors treated the data: Repertoire TCRs were matched against a reference library of SARS-CoV-2-specific TCRs generated with the MIRA antigen-specificity platform. Breadth was defined as the fraction of unique TCRs that were SARS-CoV-2-associated, and depth was defined as the fraction of total T cells that were SARS-CoV-2-associated. Each spike-specific TCR was assigned to its reactive spike region and to a CD4 or CD8 class using the MIRA data. Log10-transformed breadth and depth values were compared by one-way ANOVA with Sidak's multiple comparisons tests. TCRdb obtained this table from immuneACCESS and retained in-frame rearrangements with V and J assigned. These tables miss some clones; where compared with another copy, unresolved V genes account for less than half of the shortfall, and the remainder is unexplained. D and trimming were read from the DNA, whereas the V and J calls and clone size are those reported in that table. A total of fewer than 150,000 clones appear in this sample, about 88% of them only once. The top ten clonotypes cover under 9.5% of the sample.

General findings and caveats noted by the study authors: Conclusions about previously exposed vaccinees are limited, since just 5 to 7 AZD1222 recipients were seropositive for SARS-CoV-2 at baseline. The whole spike protein was spanned by vaccine-associated CD4 TCRs, and dominant responses were seen in regions 160-218 and 743-854. Reportedly, close to half of the unique spike-specific TCRs recognized epitopes lying outside the regions that are mutated in the B.1.351 and B.1.1.7 variants. In the small 56-69-year group, the increase in depth fell short of significance, most likely because of low power. Because no samples from the day 14 peak response were available, repertoires could be characterized only after the peak T cell response. Participants were mostly white British, with more females than males. The authors suggested clonal diversity may have been underestimated. After two AZD1222 doses, both the breadth and the depth of spike-specific TCRs were significantly higher than at day 0 and than in MenACWY recipients.

About this clone itself: Its antigen is currently not known. Within one base of it there is no much larger clone, and no base qualities were kept.

This sample's time point label indicates: baseline before first vaccination. Vaccinee samples came from UK trials COV001 and COV002, including a single-blind randomized controlled phase 2/3 trial of AZD1222 (ChAdOx1 nCoV-19) in healthy adults. For TCRbeta chain sequencing, PBMC samples were collected from trial participants at day 0 and at day 28 after the second dose. The rearranged chain carries TRBV5-5 and TRBJ1-2, with the D gene uncertain. This sequence originates from an adult in good health. Source: peripheral blood, taken on day 0 of AZD1222 vaccination. The CDR3: CASSFPGGLNYGYTF. The DNA reads as follows: TGTGCCAGCAGCTTCCCGGGTGGGCTTAACTATGGCTACACCTTC.